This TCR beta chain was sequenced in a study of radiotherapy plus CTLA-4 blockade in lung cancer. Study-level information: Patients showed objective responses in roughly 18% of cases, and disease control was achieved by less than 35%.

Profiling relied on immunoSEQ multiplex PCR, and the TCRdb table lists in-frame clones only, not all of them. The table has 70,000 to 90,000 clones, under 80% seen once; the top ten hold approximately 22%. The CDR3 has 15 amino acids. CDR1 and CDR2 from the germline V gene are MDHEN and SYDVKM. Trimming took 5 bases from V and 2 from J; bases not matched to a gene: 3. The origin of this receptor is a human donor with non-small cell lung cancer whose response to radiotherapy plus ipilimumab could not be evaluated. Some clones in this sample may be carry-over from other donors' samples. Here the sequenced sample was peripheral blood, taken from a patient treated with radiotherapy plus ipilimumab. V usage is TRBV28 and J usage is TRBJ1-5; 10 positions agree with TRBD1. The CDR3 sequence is CASSTGTGGNQPQHF. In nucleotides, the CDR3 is TGTGCCAGCAGTACCGGGACAGGGGGCAATCAGCCCCAGCATTTT.